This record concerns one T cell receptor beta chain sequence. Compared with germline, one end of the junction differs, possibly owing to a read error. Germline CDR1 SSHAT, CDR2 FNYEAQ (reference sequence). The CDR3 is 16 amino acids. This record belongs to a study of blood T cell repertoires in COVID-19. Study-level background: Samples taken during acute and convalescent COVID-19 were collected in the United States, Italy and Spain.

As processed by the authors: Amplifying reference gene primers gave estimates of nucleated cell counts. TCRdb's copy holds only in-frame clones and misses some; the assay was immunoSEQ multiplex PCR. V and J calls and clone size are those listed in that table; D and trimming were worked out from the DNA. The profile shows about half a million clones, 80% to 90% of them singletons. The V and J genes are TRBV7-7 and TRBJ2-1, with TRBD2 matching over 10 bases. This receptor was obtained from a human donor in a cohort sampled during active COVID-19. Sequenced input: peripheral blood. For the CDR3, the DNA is TGTGCTAGCAGCTTACGTACTAGCGGGGATATGAATGAGCAGTTCTTC. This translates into CASSLRTSGDMNEQFF. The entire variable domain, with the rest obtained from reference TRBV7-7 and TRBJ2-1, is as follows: GAGVSQSPRYKVTKRGQDVTLRCDPISSHATLYWYQQALGQGPEFLTYFNYEAQPDKSGLPSDRFSAERPEGSISTLTIQRTEQRDSAMYRCASSLRTSGDMNEQFFGPGTRLTVL.